Below are 12 T cell receptor beta chains sequenced from a single sample in a study of cytomegalovirus exposure and HLA in healthy donors. Both 60 Vbeta primers and 13 Jbeta primers went into the PCR. Clones were read by immunoSEQ multiplex PCR, and TCRdb kept only the in-frame ones, dropping some. The table shows about 130,000 clones, with just over 70% occurring only once. The sample consisted of PBMCs. Every receptor here comes from a woman aged 60-75 years in good health and CMV-seropositive.

The chain links TRBV5-4 to TRBJ1-2, with D perhaps TRBD1 (6 bases). Between the trimmed V and J ends, which lost 2 bases and 8 bases, there was a span of 16 bases. In germline, CDR1 is SGHNT, CDR2 YYREEE (reference sequence). The CDR3 has 14 residues. As DNA, the CDR3 is TGTGCCAGCAGCTTTGAAAACAGGGACCGGGGCTACACCTTC. It is translated as CASSFENRDRGYTF. Together with reference TRBV5-4 and TRBJ1-2, the CDR3 gives the full variable domain: ETGVTQSPTHLIKTRGQQVTLRCSSQSGHNTVSWYQQALGQGPQFIFQYYREEENGRGNFPPRFSGLQFPNYSSELNVNALELDDSALYLCASSFENRDRGYTFGSGTRLTVV.

This chain links TRBV6-1 with TRBJ1-1; the D gene is possibly TRBD1 (5 bases). V was clipped by 7 bases and J by 5 bases, with 14 bases between them. The CDR3 is 13 residues long. Germline assignment: CDR1 MNHNS and CDR2 SASEGT. The CDR3 bases are TGTGCCAGCACCCTGCCCGGGGGGACTGAAGCTTTCTTT. Translation: CASTLPGGTEAFF.

The rearrangement links TRBV27 to TRBJ2-3; no clear D. Germline V lookup: CDR1 MNHEY, CDR2 SMNVEV (reference sequence). The CDR3 length is 15 residues. V lost 3 bases, J lost 0 bases, and 10 bases lay in between. The CDR3 DNA reads as TGTGCCAGCAGTTTGACGCTAGGAAGCACAGATACGCAGTATTTT. It yields the protein CASSLTLGSTDTQYF.

The J gene is TRBJ2-5, the V gene TRBV5-1; TRBD2 is a possible D gene (6 bases). Germline V lookup: CDR1 SGHRS, CDR2 YFSETQ. The length of the CDR3 is 15 residues. Trimming took off 4 bases at V and 4 bases at J, with 17 bases between the two ends. CDR3 nucleotide sequence: TGCGCCAGCAGCGGCGGGACCCTCGACGGAGAGACCCAGTACTTC. Protein sequence: CASSGGTLDGETQYF.

The V gene is TRBV5-1, the J gene TRBJ1-5; the D gene is possibly TRBD1 (5 bases). V was shortened by 4 bases and J by 7 bases, with 15 bases between the two germline ends. This CDR3 comprises 14 residues. Germline values: CDR1 SGHRS, CDR2 YFSETQ. The DNA of the CDR3 is TGCGCCAGCAGCCTGCAGGGATTGTGGCAGCCCCAGCATTTT. It yields the protein CASSLQGLWQPQHF.

On this clone: Other DNA variants within this sample encode the same CDR3. The chain recombines TRBV6-5 with TRBJ2-7, with D perhaps TRBD2 (6 bases). The CDR3 spans 14 residues. Germline V gene lookup returns CDR1 MNHEY and CDR2 SVGAGI. V lost 2 bases and J lost 0, with 8 bases in between. The CDR3 spells CASSYGRGSYEQYF. The CDR3 bases are TGTGCCAGCAGTTACGGGCGGGGCTCCTACGAGCAGTACTTC.

This clone has just one count. This sequence joins TRBV25-1 and TRBJ2-3, with 7 bases fitting TRBD2. The CDR3 covers 16 residues. V lost 6 bases and J lost 0; bases outside the gene matches: 9. Germline values: CDR1 MGHDK, CDR2 SYGVNS. This chain's CDR3 is CASRRHGGGSTDTQYF. CDR3 in DNA: TGTGCCAGCAGAAGACATGGGGGGGGAAGCACAGATACGCAGTATTTT.

This clone appeared once. V usage is TRBV10-2 and J usage is TRBJ2-5; a possible D gene is TRBD1 (5 bases). Germline V CDR1 and CDR2: WSHSY, SAAADI. The CDR3 is 12 amino acids. Deletions cut 4 bases from V and 4 bases from J, with 7 bases between. The CDR3 nucleotides read TGCGCCAGCAGTGGACAGTTAGAGACCCAGTACTTC. Translation: CASSGQLETQYF.

CDR3 nucleotide sequence: TGTGCCAGCAGCTCGCAGGGAAGGGCGACTGAAGCTTTCTTT. Translated, it gives CASSSQGRATEAFF. The rearrangement links TRBV7-9 to TRBJ1-1, with D tentatively TRBD1 (5 bases). The CDR3 runs to 14 residues. Per the germline V gene, CDR1 is SEHNR and CDR2 is FQNEAQ (reference sequence). V was shortened by 4 bases and J by 5 bases, with 14 bases between the two germline ends.

The V gene is TRBV9, the J gene TRBJ1-4, with 10 bases aligning to TRBD1. CDR3 length: 18 amino acids. Germline CDR1 reads SGDLS; CDR2 reads YYNGEE. V lost 3 bases, J lost 5 bases, and 13 bases stayed unmatched. CDR3 bases: TGTGCCAGCAGCGCACTAGCGGGTCCGGGACAGGGGAATGAAAAACTGTTTTTT. It yields the protein CASSALAGPGQGNEKLFF.

This clone has just a few counts. V is TRBV5-1 and J is TRBJ2-2; unclear D gene. The V gene lost 1 base and the J gene lost 3 bases, with 10 bases spanning the gap. Germline V CDR1 and CDR2: SGHRS, YFSETQ. CDR3 length: 15 residues. The CDR3 sequence is CASSLTQVYTGELFF. Written as DNA, the CDR3 is TGCGCCAGCAGCTTGACTCAGGTGTACACCGGGGAGCTGTTTTTT.

V is TRBV10-2 and J is TRBJ1-1; D uncertain. CDR1 is WSHSY and CDR2 is SAAADI in the germline V gene. The CDR3 has 14 amino acids. Trimming took 4 bases from V and 3 from J, leaving 12 bases between them. The CDR3 region has the DNA TGCGCCAGCAGTGGGAGACCGCCGGACACTGAAGCTTTCTTT. This translates into CASSGRPPDTEAFF.